The 23 T cell receptor beta chains reported below all come from one sample, sequenced in a study of CD8+CD57+ T cells in acquired aplastic anemia. For CDR3 and TCR beta VDJ profiling, genomic DNA was the template used. TCRdb reprocessed the reads via MiXCR and lists one record per CDR3 protein. The sample lists more than 250,000 distinct CDR3 sequences; 45% to 65% were seen once. Sequences were obtained from sorted CD4+, CD8+, or CD8+CD57+ T cells (not recorded which) from PBMCs. The receptors were gathered from a human donor with severe aplastic anemia or a healthy control (not recorded which).

The chain is built from TRBV7-6 and TRBJ2-5; 9 bases match TRBD2. The germline V gene has CDR1 SGHVS and CDR2 FNYEAQ. CDR3 length: 16 amino acids. After removal of 3 bases from V and 2 bases from J, the junction contained 7 bases not matched to a gene. CDR3 coding DNA: TGTGCCAGCAGCTTCGGCCTAGCGGGACGTCAAGAGACCCAGTACTTC. This encodes CASSFGLAGRQETQYF.

This clonotype was counted many times. V is TRBV19 and J is TRBJ1-2; 8 nucleotides line up with TRBD1. The germline CDR1 and CDR2 sequences are LNHDA and SQIVND (reference sequence). The CDR3 has 13 residues. With V trimmed by 6 bases and J by 3 bases, 3 bases remained unmatched. In nucleotides, the CDR3 is TGTGCCAGTAGGTTGACAGGGGACTATGGCTACACCTTC. Amino acids: CASRLTGDYGYTF.

The chain joins TRBV7-9 to TRBJ1-2, with D uncertain. The germline V gene encodes CDR1 SEHNR and CDR2 FQNEAQ (reference sequence). This CDR3 is 14 amino acids long. Between the trimmed V and J ends, which lost 4 bases and 5 bases, there was a span of 14 bases. CDR3 residues: CASSSMGGVYGYTF. In DNA form, the CDR3 reads TGTGCCAGCAGCTCCATGGGCGGGGTATATGGCTACACCTTC. Together with reference TRBV7-9 and TRBJ1-2, the CDR3 gives the full variable domain: DTGVSQNPRHKITKRGQNVTFRCDPISEHNRLYWYRQTLGQGPEFLTYFQNEAQLEKSRLLSDRFSAERPKGSFSTLEIQRTEQGDSAMYLCASSSMGGVYGYTFGSGTRLTVV.

This chain joins TRBV10-3 and TRBJ2-1; no definite D call. The CDR3 has 10 amino acids. The germline V and J ends were trimmed by 7 bases and 5 bases, with 3 bases remaining between them. Germline V gives CDR1 ENHRY, CDR2 SYGVKD. DNA for the CDR3: TGTGCCATCAAGGACAATGAGCAGTTCTTC. Its protein product is CAIKDNEQFF.

This clonotype was picked up one time. The chain's CDR3 is CASSPWGGDGDGYTF. The CDR3 bases are TGTGCCAGCAGCCCTTGGGGGGGGGACGGGGATGGCTACACCTTC. V is TRBV5-4 and J is TRBJ1-2, with D maybe TRBD1 (5 bases). Trimming cost V 4 bases and J 6 bases, with 19 bases left between them. Germline CDR1 is SGHNT and CDR2 is YYREEE (reference sequence). The CDR3 sequence is 15 residues long.

The chain has TRBV20-1 and TRBJ2-7, with 8 bases fitting TRBD2. The J segment lost 5 bases and the V segment lost 3 bases, leaving 6 bases of the junction unmatched. Germline values: CDR1 DFQATT, CDR2 SNEGSKA (reference sequence). There are 13 residues in the CDR3. In DNA form, the CDR3 reads TGCAGTGCTAGGGGACTAGGGCTACACGAGCAGTACTTC. The encoded protein is CSARGLGLHEQYF.

The count of this clonotype is one. The rearrangement uses TRBV2 and TRBJ2-7; D possibly uses TRBD1 or TRBD2 (5 bases each). The CDR3 is 12 amino acids. The germline V and J ends were trimmed by 3 bases and 2 bases, with 5 bases remaining between them. CDR1 SNHLY and CDR2 FYNNEI come from the germline V gene. As DNA, the CDR3 is TGTGCCAGCAGTGAGGGGGCCTACGAGCAGTACTTC. Translating it yields CASSEGAYEQYF.

The DNA of the CDR3 is TGTGCCACCAGCAGACAATCCTTGACAGCTAGAAACACTGAAGCTTTCTTT. It encodes CATSRQSLTARNTEAFF. The V call is TRBV15, the J call TRBJ1-1; the D gene is possibly TRBD1 (5 bases). The CDR3 length is 17 residues. Trimming shortened V by 2 bases and J by 2 bases, and 18 bases separated the two germline ends. Germline loops: CDR1 LNHNV, CDR2 YYDKDF (reference sequence).

As for this clonotype: At one boundary the junction diverges from the germline segment, which might be a read error. The gene calls are TRBV10-3 and TRBJ2-7, with D perhaps matching TRBD1 or TRBD2 (5 bases each). CDR3 length: 14 amino acids. CDR1 is ENHRY and CDR2 is SYGVKD in the germline V gene. The DNA for the CDR3 is TGTGCCAGCAGTCCCATTGGGACGCTTTCGGAGCAGTACTTC. Protein sequence: CASSPIGTLSEQYF.

This chain uses TRBV19 with TRBJ1-1; a weak D match, TRBD1 (5 bases). V shed 1 base and J shed 4 bases, with 7 bases lying between them. The V gene's germline CDR1 is LNHDA and CDR2 SQIVND (reference sequence). The CDR3 contains 13 residues. Here the CDR3 reads CASSIGTPTEAFF. CDR3 DNA sequence: TGTGCCAGTAGTATAGGGACACCCACTGAAGCTTTCTTT.

The chain couples TRBV20-1 to TRBJ1-2; no firm D call. Germline CDR1 reads DFQATT; CDR2 reads SNEGSKA (reference sequence). The CDR3 is 14 amino acids. The V and J ends lost 3 bases and 1 base respectively, with 12 bases between them. The CDR3: CSARPGEGNYGYTF. The CDR3 DNA reads TGCAGTGCTAGGCCCGGGGAGGGTAACTATGGCTACACCTTC.

This rearrangement joins TRBV19 to TRBJ1-1; the D is unclear. This CDR3 has 13 amino acids. In germline, CDR1 is LNHDA, CDR2 SQIVND (reference sequence). The V end lost 6 bases, the J end lost 0 bases, and 8 bases lay between the germline ends. The DNA of the CDR3 is TGTGCCAGTAGCTATACCTTGAACACTGAAGCTTTCTTT. Residues: CASSYTLNTEAFF. Using reference TRBV19 and TRBJ1-1 for the parts outside the CDR3, the full variable domain is DGGITQSPKYLFRKEGQNVTLSCEQNLNHDAMYWYRQDPGQGLRLIYYSQIVNDFQKGDIAEGYSVSREKKESFPLTVTSAQKNPTAFYLCASSYTLNTEAFFGQGTRLTVV.

The chain couples TRBV7-9 to TRBJ2-5; D might be TRBD1 (6 bases). CDR3 length equals 16 residues. The germline gives CDR1 SEHNR, CDR2 FQNEAQ (reference sequence). V lost 5 bases, J lost 5 bases, and 21 bases lay in between. The CDR3 nucleotides read TGTGCCAGCAGCGGCCGAACCGGGACACAGACCGAGACCCAGTACTTC. This encodes CASSGRTGTQTETQYF.

Many counts were recorded for this clonotype. The chain carries TRBV30 and TRBJ2-7; 7 bases map to TRBD1. The CDR3 spans 12 residues. Germline V CDR1 and CDR2: GTSNPN, SVGIG (reference sequence). The junction had 3 bases not matched to a gene; V was cut back by 1 base and J by 6 bases. CDR3 amino acids: CAWSGSGGEQYF. The CDR3 region has the DNA TGTGCCTGGAGTGGCTCAGGGGGCGAGCAGTACTTC.

With regard to this clonotype: The conserved final phenylalanine or tryptophan is absent from the CDR3, which likely points to a read error. This rearrangement joins TRBV5-5 to TRBJ2-5; D is unresolved. Germline V gives CDR1 SGHKS, CDR2 YYEKEE (reference sequence). This CDR3 has 12 amino acids. Trimming left V 3 bases short and J 5 bases short, with 8 bases between. CDR3 amino acids: CASSSPLETQYL. Here the CDR3 DNA reads TGTGCCAGCAGCTCCCCTTTGGAGACCCAGTACCTC.

The table lists this clonotype with a count of one. The chain recombines TRBV20-1 with TRBJ2-3, with TRBD2 matching over 11 bases. CDR1 is DFQATT, CDR2 SNEGSKA, per germline (reference sequence). Germline trimming cut 1 base from V and 5 bases from J; bases unmatched to any gene: 8. This CDR3 is 16 amino acids long. The CDR3 loop is CSARALAGGVLDTQYF. The DNA for the CDR3 is TGCAGTGCTAGAGCGCTAGCGGGGGGAGTATTAGATACGCAGTATTTT.

The rearrangement joins TRBV19 to TRBJ1-6, with D maybe TRBD1 (5 bases). The germline V gene encodes CDR1 LNHDA and CDR2 SQIVND (reference sequence). Trimming took 5 bases from V and 0 from J, leaving 14 bases between them. This CDR3 comprises 17 residues. CDR3 amino acids: CASSPHGGSSYNSPLHF. CDR3 nucleotides: TGTGCCAGTAGTCCTCACGGGGGAAGCTCCTATAATTCACCCCTCCACTTT.

This CDR3 is CASSLIPDPYEQYF. CDR3 bases: TGTGCCAGCAGCTTAATCCCCGATCCCTACGAGCAGTACTTC. The chain has TRBV11-2 and TRBJ2-7; D call uncertain. The CDR3 extends over 14 amino acids. The V gene's germline CDR1 is SGHAT and CDR2 FQNNGV. V was trimmed by 2 bases and J by 2 bases, leaving 10 bases between them.

The rearrangement links TRBV7-9 to TRBJ1-1; TRBD1 matches 7 bases. This CDR3 spans 15 amino acids. V gave up 4 bases and J gave up 4 bases; unmatched junction bases: 9. Germline V CDR1 and CDR2: SEHNR, FQNEAQ (reference sequence). The CDR3: CASSSSGGRGTEAFF. CDR3 nucleotide sequence: TGTGCCAGCAGCTCTTCAGGGGGACGGGGCACTGAAGCTTTCTTT.

The genes are TRBV19 and TRBJ1-1; D is perhaps TRBD1 (6 bases). The germline CDR1 and CDR2 sequences are LNHDA and SQIVND (reference sequence). CDR3 length equals 16 residues. With 2 bases removed from V and 0 bases from J, the gap between germline ends came to 13 bases. CDR3 DNA: TGTGCCAGTAGTATACAGGGGATAGTAGTGAACACTGAAGCTTTCTTT. It yields the protein CASSIQGIVVNTEAFF.

Worth noting for this clonotype: Without the conserved terminal phenylalanine or tryptophan, this CDR3 likely stems from a read error. It is unclear where the CDR3 begins or ends on the DNA, so no DNA is shown, and the CDR3 is as TCRdb lists it. This chain joins TRBV9 and TRBJ2-5; TRBD1 is taken as the D call from the table, unchecked against the DNA. With termini counted, the CDR3 has 11 amino acids. Germline CDR1 and CDR2: SGDLS and YYNGEE. The CDR3 protein is CASSARAGGYT.

Many counts were recorded for this clonotype. The chain uses TRBV9 and TRBJ2-3; the D is unclear. From germline, CDR1 is SGDLS and CDR2 YYNGEE. The CDR3 spans 14 residues. V shed 0 bases and J shed 0 bases, with 5 bases lying between them. The DNA for the CDR3 is TGTGCCAGCAGCGTAGCGCCCAGCACAGATACGCAGTATTTT. It encodes CASSVAPSTDTQYF.

The CDR3 DNA sequence: TGTGCCAGCAGTTACAACGGACAGGGGAATTCACCCCTCCACTTT. Its protein product is CASSYNGQGNSPLHF. This chain connects TRBV6-5 to TRBJ1-6; 9 bases match TRBD1. V lost 2 bases, J lost 7 bases, and 3 bases stayed unmatched. The CDR3 has 15 amino acids. The germline V gene has CDR1 MNHEY and CDR2 SVGAGI.